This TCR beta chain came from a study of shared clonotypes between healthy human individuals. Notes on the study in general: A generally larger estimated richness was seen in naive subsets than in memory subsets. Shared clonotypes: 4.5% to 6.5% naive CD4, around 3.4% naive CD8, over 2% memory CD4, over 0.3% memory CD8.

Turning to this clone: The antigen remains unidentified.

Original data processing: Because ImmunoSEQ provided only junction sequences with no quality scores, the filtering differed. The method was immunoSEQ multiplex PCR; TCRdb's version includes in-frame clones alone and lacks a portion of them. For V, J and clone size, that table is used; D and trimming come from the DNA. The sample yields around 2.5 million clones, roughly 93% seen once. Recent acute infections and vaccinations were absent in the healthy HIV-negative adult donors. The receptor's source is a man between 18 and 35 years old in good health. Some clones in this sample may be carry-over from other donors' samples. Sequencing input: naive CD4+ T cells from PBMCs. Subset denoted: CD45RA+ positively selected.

CDR3 in amino acids: CASSLEGTRDMGQYF. DNA for the CDR3: TGTGCCAGCAGCTTAGAAGGGACTAGGGATATGGGGCAGTATTTT. The chain uses TRBV7-3 and TRBJ2-3, with 8 bases aligning to TRBD2. Germline V gene data show CDR1 as SGHTA and CDR2 as FQGTGA. This CDR3 contains 15 residues. V was clipped by 2 bases and J by 11 bases; unmatched bases: 12.